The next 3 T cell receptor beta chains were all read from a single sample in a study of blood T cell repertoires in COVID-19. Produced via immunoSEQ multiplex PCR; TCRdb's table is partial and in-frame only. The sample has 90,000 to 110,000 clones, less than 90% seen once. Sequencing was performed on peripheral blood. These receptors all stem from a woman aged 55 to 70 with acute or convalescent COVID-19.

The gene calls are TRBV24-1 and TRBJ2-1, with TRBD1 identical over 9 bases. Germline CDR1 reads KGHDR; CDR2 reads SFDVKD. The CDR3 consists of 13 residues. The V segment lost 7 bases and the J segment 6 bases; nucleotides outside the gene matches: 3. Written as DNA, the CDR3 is TGTGCCACCAGACGGACAGGGGCCAATGAGCAGTTCTTC. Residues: CATRRTGANEQFF.

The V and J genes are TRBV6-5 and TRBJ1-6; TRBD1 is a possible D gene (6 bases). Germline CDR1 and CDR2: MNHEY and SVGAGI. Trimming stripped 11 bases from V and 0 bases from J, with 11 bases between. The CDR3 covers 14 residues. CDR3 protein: CAVRGSSYNSPLHF. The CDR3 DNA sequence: TGTGCCGTTAGGGGGAGCTCCTATAATTCACCCCTCCACTTT.

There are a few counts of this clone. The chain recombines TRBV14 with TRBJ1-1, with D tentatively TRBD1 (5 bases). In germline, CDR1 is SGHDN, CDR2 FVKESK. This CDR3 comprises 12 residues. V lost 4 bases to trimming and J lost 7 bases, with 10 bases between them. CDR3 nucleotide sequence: TGTGCCAGCAGCCTCAGGGAATATGAAGCTTTCTTT. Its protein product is CASSLREYEAFF. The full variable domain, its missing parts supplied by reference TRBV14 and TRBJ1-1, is EAGVTQFPSHSVIEKGQTVTLRCDPISGHDNLYWYRRVMGKEIKFLLHFVKESKQDESGMPNNRFLAERTGGTYSTLKVQPAELEDSGVYFCASSLREYEAFFGQGTRLTVV.